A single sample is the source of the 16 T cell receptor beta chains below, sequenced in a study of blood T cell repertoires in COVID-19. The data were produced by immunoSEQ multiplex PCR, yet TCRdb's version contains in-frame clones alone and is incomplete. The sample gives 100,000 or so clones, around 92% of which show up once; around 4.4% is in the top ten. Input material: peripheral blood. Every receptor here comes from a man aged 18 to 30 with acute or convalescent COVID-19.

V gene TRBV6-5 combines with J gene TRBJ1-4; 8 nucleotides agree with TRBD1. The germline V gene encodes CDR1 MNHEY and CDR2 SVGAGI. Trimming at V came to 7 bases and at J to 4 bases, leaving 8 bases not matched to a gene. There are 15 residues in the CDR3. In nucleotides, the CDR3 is TGTGCCAGCACCGGGACAGGTGGCCTTAATGAAAAACTGTTTTTT. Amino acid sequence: CASTGTGGLNEKLFF.

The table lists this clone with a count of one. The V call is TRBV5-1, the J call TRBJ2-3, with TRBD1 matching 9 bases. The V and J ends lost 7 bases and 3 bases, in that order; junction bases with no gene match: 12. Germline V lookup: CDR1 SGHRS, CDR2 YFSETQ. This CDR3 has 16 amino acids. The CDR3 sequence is CASRKRTGVGTDTQYF. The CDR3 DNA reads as TGCGCCAGCCGTAAGAGGACAGGGGTTGGAACAGATACGCAGTATTTT. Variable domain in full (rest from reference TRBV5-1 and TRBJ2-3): KAGVTQTPRYLIKTRGQQVTLSCSPISGHRSVSWYQQTPGQGLQFLFEYFSETQRNKGNFPGRFSGRQFSNSRSEMNVSTLELGDSALYLCASRKRTGVGTDTQYFGPGTRLTVL.

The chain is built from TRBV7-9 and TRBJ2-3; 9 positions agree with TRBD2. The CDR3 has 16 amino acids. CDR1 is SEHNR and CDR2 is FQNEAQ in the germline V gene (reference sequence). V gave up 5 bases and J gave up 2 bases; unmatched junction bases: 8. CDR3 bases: TGTGCCAGCAGCGAATTAGCGGGGGCGCCCACAGATACGCAGTATTTT. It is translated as CASSELAGAPTDTQYF. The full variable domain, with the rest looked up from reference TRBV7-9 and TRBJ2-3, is DTGVSQNPRHKITKRGQNVTFRCDPISEHNRLYWYRQTLGQGPEFLTYFQNEAQLEKSRLLSDRFSAERPKGSFSTLEIQRTEQGDSAMYLCASSELAGAPTDTQYFGPGTRLTVL.

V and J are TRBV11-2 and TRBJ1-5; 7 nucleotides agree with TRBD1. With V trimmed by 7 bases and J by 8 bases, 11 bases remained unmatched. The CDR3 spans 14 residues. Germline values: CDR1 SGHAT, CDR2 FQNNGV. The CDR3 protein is CASTLGTGTEPQHF. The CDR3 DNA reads TGTGCCAGCACCTTGGGTACAGGGACAGAGCCCCAGCATTTT.

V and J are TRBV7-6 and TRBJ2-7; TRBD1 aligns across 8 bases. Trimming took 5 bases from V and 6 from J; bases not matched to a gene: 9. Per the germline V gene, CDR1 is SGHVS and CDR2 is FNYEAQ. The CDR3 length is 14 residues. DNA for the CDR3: TGTGCCAGCAGCCCCCTTGTACAGGGGGGCGAGCAGTACTTC. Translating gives CASSPLVQGGEQYF. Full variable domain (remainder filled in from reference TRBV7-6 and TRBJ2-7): GAGVSQSPRYKVTKRGQDVALRCDPISGHVSLYWYRQALGQGPEFLTYFNYEAQQDKSGLPNDRFSAERPEGSISTLTIQRTEQRDSAMYRCASSPLVQGGEQYFGPGTRLTVT.

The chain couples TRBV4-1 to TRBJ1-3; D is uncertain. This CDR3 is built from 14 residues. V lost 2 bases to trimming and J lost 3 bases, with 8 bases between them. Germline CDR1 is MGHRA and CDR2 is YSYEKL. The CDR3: CASSQLPGGNTIYF. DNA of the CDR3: TGCGCCAGCAGCCAATTGCCGGGTGGAAACACCATATATTTT.

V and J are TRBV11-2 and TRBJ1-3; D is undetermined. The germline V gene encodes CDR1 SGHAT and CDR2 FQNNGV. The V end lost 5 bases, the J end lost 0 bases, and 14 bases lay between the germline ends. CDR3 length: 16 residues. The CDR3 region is CASSTTRKLSGNTIYF. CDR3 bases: TGTGCCAGCAGCACGACACGGAAACTCTCTGGAAACACCATATATTTT.

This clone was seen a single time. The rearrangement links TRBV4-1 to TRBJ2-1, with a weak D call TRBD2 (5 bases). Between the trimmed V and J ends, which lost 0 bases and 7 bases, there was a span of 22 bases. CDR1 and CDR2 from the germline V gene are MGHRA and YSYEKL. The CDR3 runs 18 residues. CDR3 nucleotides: TGCGCCAGCAGCCAAGAACCGGGTGGCGGGCCCTTTAGGAATGAGCAGTTCTTC. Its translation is CASSQEPGGGPFRNEQFF.

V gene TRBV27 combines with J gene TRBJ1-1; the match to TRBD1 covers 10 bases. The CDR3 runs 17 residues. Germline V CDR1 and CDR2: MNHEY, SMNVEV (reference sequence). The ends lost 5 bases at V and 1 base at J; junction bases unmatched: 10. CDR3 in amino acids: CASSLRTGGWKNTEAFF. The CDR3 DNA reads TGTGCCAGCAGTCTCCGGACAGGGGGTTGGAAGAACACTGAAGCTTTCTTT.

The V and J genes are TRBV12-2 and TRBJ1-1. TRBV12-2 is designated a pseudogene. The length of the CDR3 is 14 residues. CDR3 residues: CASGEGGPNTEAFF. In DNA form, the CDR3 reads TGTGCAAGCGGAGAGGGGGGGCCAAACACTGAAGCTTTCTTT.

The CDR3: CASSFRDTYTEAFF. The CDR3 DNA follows: TGTGCCAGCAGTTTCCGGGACACATACACTGAAGCTTTCTTT. The chain couples TRBV6-5 to TRBJ1-1, with a tentative D call TRBD1 (6 bases). The CDR3 runs 14 residues. V lost 4 bases and J lost 3, with 12 bases in between. The V gene's germline CDR1 is MNHEY and CDR2 SVGAGI.

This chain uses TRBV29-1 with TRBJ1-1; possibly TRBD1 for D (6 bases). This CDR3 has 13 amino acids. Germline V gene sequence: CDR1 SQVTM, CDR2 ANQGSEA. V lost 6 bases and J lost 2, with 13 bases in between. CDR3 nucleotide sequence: TGCAGCGTGCCCCAGGGGTCCAACACTGAAGCTTTCTTT. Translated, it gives CSVPQGSNTEAFF. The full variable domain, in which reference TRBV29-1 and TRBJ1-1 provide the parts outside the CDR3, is SAVISQKPSRDICQRGTSLTIQCQVDSQVTMMFWYRQQPGQSLTLIATANQGSEATYESGFVIDKFPISRPNLTFSTLTVSNMSPEDSSIYLCSVPQGSNTEAFFGQGTRLTVV.

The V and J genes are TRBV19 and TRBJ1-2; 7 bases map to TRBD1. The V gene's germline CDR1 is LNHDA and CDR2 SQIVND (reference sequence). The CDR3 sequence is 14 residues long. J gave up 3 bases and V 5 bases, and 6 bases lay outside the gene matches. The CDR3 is CASSPGQNYYGYTF. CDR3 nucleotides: TGTGCCAGTAGTCCGGGACAGAACTACTATGGCTACACCTTC. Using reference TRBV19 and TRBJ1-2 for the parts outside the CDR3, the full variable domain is DGGITQSPKYLFRKEGQNVTLSCEQNLNHDAMYWYRQDPGQGLRLIYYSQIVNDFQKGDIAEGYSVSREKKESFPLTVTSAQKNPTAFYLCASSPGQNYYGYTFGSGTRLTVV.

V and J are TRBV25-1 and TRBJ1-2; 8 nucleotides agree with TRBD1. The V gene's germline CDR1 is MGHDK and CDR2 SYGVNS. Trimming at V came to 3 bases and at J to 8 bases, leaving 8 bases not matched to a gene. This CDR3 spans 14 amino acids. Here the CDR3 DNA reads TGTGCCAGCAGTGAGCCGGACAGGGTTGGGGGCTACACCTTC. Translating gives CASSEPDRVGGYTF.

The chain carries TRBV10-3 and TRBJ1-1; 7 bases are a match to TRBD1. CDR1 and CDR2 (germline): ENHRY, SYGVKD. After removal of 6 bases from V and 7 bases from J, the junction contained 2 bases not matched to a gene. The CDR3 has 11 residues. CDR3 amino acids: CAISRGDEAFF. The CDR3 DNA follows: TGTGCCATCAGCAGGGGGGATGAAGCTTTCTTT.

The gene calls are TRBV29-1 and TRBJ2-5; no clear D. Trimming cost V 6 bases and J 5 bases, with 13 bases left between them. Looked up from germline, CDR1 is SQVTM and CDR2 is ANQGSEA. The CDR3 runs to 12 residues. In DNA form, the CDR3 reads TGCAGCGTCTACGTGCATGTCGAGACCCAGTACTTC. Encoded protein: CSVYVHVETQYF.